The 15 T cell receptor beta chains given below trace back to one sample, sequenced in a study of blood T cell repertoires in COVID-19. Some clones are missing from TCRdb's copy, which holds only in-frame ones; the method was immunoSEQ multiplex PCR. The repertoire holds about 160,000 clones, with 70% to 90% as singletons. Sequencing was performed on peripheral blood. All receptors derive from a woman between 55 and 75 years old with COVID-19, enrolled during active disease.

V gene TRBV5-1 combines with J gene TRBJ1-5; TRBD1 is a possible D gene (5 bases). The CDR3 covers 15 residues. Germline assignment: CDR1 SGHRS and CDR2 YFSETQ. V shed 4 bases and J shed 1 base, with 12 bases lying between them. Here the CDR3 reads CASSEGAQSNQPQHF. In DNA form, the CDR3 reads TGCGCCAGCAGCGAAGGGGCGCAAAGCAATCAGCCCCAGCATTTT.

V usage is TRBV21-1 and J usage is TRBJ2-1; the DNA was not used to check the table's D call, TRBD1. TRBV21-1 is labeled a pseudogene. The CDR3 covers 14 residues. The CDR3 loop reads CASSKRGSYNEQFF. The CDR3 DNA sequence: TGTGCCAGCAGCAAAAGGGGTTCCTACAATGAGCAGTTCTTC.

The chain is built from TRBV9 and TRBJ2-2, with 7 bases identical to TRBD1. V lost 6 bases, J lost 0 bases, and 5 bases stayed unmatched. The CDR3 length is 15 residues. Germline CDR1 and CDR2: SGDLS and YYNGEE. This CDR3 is CASTRDSSNTGELFF. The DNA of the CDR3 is TGTGCCAGCACCCGGGACAGCTCGAACACCGGGGAGCTGTTTTTT.

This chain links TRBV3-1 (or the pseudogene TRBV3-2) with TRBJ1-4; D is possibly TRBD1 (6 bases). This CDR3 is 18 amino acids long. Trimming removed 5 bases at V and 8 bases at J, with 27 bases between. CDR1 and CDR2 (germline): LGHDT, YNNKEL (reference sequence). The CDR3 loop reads CASSDTRLDSGNWEKLFF. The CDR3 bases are TGTGCCAGCAGCGATACTCGATTGGACAGTGGGAACTGGGAAAAACTGTTTTTT.

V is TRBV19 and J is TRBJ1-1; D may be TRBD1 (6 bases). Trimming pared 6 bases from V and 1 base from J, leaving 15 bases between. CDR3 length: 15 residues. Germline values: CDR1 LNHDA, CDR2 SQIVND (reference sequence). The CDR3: CASSLSGTPNTEAFF. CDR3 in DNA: TGTGCCAGTAGCCTTTCCGGGACACCGAACACTGAAGCTTTCTTT.

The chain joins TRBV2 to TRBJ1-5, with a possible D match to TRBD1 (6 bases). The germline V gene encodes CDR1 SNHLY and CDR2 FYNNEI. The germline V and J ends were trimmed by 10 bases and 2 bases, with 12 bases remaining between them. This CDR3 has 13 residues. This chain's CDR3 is CATNRDGNQPQHF. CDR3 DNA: TGTGCCACGAACAGGGATGGCAATCAGCCCCAGCATTTT.

CDR3 region: CASSETRGLVNTEAFF. The CDR3 DNA follows: TGTGCCAGCAGCGAAACTCGAGGGCTTGTGAACACTGAAGCTTTCTTT. This chain connects TRBV7-8 to TRBJ1-1; unclear D gene. Trimming pared 5 bases from V and 0 bases from J, leaving 16 bases between. The V gene's germline CDR1 is SGHVS and CDR2 FQNEAQ. The CDR3 extends over 16 amino acids.

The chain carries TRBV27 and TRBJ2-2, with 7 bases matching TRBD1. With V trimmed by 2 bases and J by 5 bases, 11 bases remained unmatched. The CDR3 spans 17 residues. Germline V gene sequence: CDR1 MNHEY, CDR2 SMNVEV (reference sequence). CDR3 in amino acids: CASSLLGVRGYTGELFF. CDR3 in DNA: TGTGCCAGCAGTTTACTTGGTGTCAGGGGGTATACCGGGGAGCTGTTTTTT.

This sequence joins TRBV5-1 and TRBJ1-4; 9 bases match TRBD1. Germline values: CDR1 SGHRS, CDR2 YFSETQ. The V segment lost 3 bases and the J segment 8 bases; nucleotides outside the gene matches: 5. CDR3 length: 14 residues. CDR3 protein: CASSSQGAWEKLFF. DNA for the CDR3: TGCGCCAGCAGCTCACAGGGGGCGTGGGAAAAACTGTTTTTT.

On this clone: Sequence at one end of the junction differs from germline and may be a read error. The CDR3 spells CASSQVAKGLASIDTQYF. The CDR3, as DNA: TGCGCCAGCAGCCAAGTTGCGAAGGGCCTAGCCAGCATAGATACGCAGTATTTT. The V call is TRBV4-1, the J call TRBJ2-3; the D gene is possibly TRBD2 (5 bases). The CDR3 contains 18 residues. Germline CDR1 is MGHRA and CDR2 is YSYEKL.

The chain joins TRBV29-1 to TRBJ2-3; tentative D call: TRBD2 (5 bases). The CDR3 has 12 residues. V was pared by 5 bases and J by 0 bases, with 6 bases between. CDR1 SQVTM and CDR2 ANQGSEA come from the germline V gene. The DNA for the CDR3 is TGCAGCGTTAGCGGAAGCACAGATACGCAGTATTTT. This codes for CSVSGSTDTQYF.

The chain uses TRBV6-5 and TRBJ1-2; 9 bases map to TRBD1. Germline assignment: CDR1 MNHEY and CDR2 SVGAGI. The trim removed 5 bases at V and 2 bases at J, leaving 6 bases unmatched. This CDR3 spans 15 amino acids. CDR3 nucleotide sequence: TGTGCCAGCAGTAAATGGACAGGGGTGAACTATGGCTACACCTTC. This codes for CASSKWTGVNYGYTF.

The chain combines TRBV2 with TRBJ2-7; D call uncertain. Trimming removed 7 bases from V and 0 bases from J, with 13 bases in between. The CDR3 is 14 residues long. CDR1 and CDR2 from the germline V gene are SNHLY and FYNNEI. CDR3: CASNLPASSYEQYV. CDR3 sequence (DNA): TGTGCCAGCAATCTGCCAGCGAGCTCCTACGAGCAGTACGTC.

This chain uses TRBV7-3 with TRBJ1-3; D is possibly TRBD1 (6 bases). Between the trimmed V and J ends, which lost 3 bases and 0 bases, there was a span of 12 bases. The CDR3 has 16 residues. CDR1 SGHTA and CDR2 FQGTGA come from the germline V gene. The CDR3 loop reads CASSLGAAGSGNTIYF. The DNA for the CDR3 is TGTGCCAGCAGCTTGGGGGCGGCAGGCTCTGGAAACACCATATATTTT.

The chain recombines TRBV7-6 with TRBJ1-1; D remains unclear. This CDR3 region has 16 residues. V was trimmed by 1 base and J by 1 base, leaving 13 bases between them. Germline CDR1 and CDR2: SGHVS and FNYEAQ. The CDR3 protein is CASSLVAGLSNTEAFF. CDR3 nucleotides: TGTGCCAGCAGCTTAGTGGCAGGCCTTTCGAACACTGAAGCTTTCTTT.